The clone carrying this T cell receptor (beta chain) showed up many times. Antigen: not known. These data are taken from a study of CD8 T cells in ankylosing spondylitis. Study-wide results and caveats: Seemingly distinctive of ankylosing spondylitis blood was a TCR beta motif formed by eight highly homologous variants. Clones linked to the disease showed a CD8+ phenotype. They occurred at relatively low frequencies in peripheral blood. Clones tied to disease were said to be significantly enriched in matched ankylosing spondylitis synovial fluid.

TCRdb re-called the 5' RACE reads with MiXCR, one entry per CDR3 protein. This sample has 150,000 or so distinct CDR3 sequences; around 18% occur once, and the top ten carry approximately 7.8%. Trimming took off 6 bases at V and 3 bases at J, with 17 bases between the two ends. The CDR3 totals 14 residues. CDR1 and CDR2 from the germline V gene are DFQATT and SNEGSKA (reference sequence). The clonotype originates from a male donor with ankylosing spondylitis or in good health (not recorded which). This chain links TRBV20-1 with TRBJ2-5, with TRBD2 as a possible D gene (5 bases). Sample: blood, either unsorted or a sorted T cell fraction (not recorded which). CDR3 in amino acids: CSALTKPKEETQYF. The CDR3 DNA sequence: TGCAGTGCGTTGACTAAGCCTAAAGAAGAGACCCAGTACTTC.